These 25 T cell receptor beta chains were all obtained from the same sample, sequenced in a study of blood T cell repertoires in COVID-19. Only in-frame clones appear in the TCRdb table, and some are missing; sequencing was by immunoSEQ multiplex PCR. The sample includes 250,000 to 350,000 clones, around 90% of them seen just once. Sequencing was carried out using peripheral blood. These receptors came from a man aged 18-30 years with active or convalescent COVID-19.

The chain is built from TRBV9 and TRBJ1-6; 12 bases fit TRBD1. CDR3 size: 19 residues. Losses at the gene ends were 5 bases for V and 6 bases for J; bases not matched to a gene: 15. Germline CDR1 SGDLS, CDR2 YYNGEE. The chain's CDR3 is CASSDPGTGGDVGNSPLHF. The CDR3, as DNA: TGTGCCAGCAGTGATCCCGGGACAGGGGGCGATGTGGGTAATTCACCCCTCCACTTT.

This chain connects TRBV2 to TRBJ2-7; weak D call: TRBD1 (6 bases). The CDR3 totals 15 residues. Per the germline V gene, CDR1 is SNHLY and CDR2 is FYNNEI. V dropped 8 bases and J dropped 0 bases, with 17 bases sitting between them. CDR3 nucleotide sequence: TGTGCCAGCCTAGCTCCAGGACAGAGCTCCTACGAGCAGTACTTC. This translates into CASLAPGQSSYEQYF.

This chain links TRBV6-6 with TRBJ2-2; D is perhaps TRBD1 (6 bases). The CDR3 consists of 14 residues. Germline loops: CDR1 MNHNY, CDR2 SVGAGI (reference sequence). V lost 4 bases, J lost 2 bases, and 8 bases lay in between. This CDR3 is CASSSGTNTGELFF. The CDR3, as DNA: TGTGCCAGCAGTTCCGGGACAAACACCGGGGAGCTGTTTTTT.

The table lists this clone with a count of one. The chain carries TRBV28 and TRBJ1-6; D is ambiguous. The V gene's germline CDR1 is MDHEN and CDR2 SYDVKM. V was clipped by 5 bases and J by 5 bases, with 13 bases between them. The CDR3 sequence is 15 residues long. The CDR3 DNA reads TGTGCCAGCAGTAAAGCGGGGAACCATAATTCACCCCTCCACTTT. The encoded protein is CASSKAGNHNSPLHF.

V usage is TRBV7-8 and J usage is TRBJ2-7, with TRBD2 matching 13 bases. V dropped 4 bases and J dropped 0; count of bases not matched to a gene: 3. In germline, CDR1 is SGHVS, CDR2 FQNEAQ. The CDR3 contains 16 residues. CDR3 sequence: CASSSWTSGSSYEQYF. The DNA of the CDR3 is TGTGCCAGCAGCTCTTGGACTAGCGGGAGCTCCTACGAGCAGTACTTC.

This rearrangement joins TRBV7-9 to TRBJ2-1; 7 bases align to TRBD2. With V trimmed by 5 bases and J by 4 bases, 11 bases remained unmatched. Germline CDR1 and CDR2: SEHNR and FQNEAQ (reference sequence). The CDR3 is 16 amino acids. CDR3 protein: CASSPPVSGPYNEQFF. CDR3 sequence (DNA): TGTGCCAGCAGCCCACCCGTTAGCGGGCCTTACAATGAGCAGTTCTTC.

The rearrangement uses TRBV19 and TRBJ2-1; D remains unclear. V was cut by 5 bases and J by 4 bases, with 9 bases left in between. Germline V gene lookup returns CDR1 LNHDA and CDR2 SQIVND (reference sequence). The CDR3 has 13 amino acids. The CDR3 DNA reads TGTGCCAGTAGTCGATCTAGGTACAATGAGCAGTTCTTC. Its translation: CASSRSRYNEQFF.

The rearrangement uses TRBV5-1 and TRBJ2-2; 14 positions match TRBD2. This CDR3 contains 16 residues. V shed 1 base, J shed 10 bases, and the junction held 6 bases outside the gene matches. Germline CDR1 and CDR2: SGHRS and YFSETQ. CDR3 DNA: TGCGCCAGCAGCTTGAATCCGGGACTAGCGGGAGAGGAGCTGTTTTTT. Amino acids: CASSLNPGLAGEELFF.

In this sample, this clone turned up once. The genes are TRBV6-2 or TRBV6-3 and TRBJ2-3; TRBD1 matches at 9 bases. In germline, CDR1 is MNHEY, CDR2 SVGEGT. The CDR3 runs to 15 residues. J gave up 6 bases and V 6 bases, and 10 bases lay outside the gene matches. CDR3 amino acids: CASSRRQGVHDTQYF. The CDR3 coding sequence is TGTGCCAGCAGCCGACGACAGGGGGTCCATGATACGCAGTATTTT.

J is TRBJ1-2 and V is TRBV9, with 7 bases fitting TRBD1. V was clipped by 1 base and J by 8 bases; unmatched bases: 5. Germline CDR1 SGDLS, CDR2 YYNGEE. This CDR3 comprises 13 residues. CDR3 amino acids: CASSVTGVGGYTF. DNA of the CDR3: TGTGCCAGCAGCGTAACAGGGGTTGGGGGCTACACCTTC.

The DNA of the CDR3 is TGTGCCAGCTCACCGACAGCATTGAACACTGAAGCTTTCTTT. It translates to CASSPTALNTEAFF. The chain couples TRBV18 to TRBJ1-1, with a tentative D call TRBD1 (5 bases). Trimming pared 3 bases from V and 0 bases from J, leaving 8 bases between. Germline V gives CDR1 KGHSH, CDR2 LQKENI. The CDR3 totals 14 residues.

The V and J genes are TRBV7-9 and TRBJ2-3, with a tentative D call TRBD2 (5 bases). Germline V lookup: CDR1 SEHNR, CDR2 FQNEAQ (reference sequence). The CDR3 is 13 amino acids. V lost 6 bases and J 6 bases, leaving 13 bases between the germline ends. CDR3 loop: CASSSPLEDTQYF. CDR3 coding DNA: TGTGCCAGCAGTTCTCCACTAGAGGATACGCAGTATTTT.

This clone was counted only a few times. The chain combines TRBV7-9 with TRBJ1-2; D possibly corresponds to TRBD1 (6 bases). V lost 2 bases and J lost 4, with 14 bases in between. The CDR3 contains 15 residues. CDR1 is SEHNR and CDR2 is FQNEAQ in the germline V gene (reference sequence). CDR3 sequence reads: CASSLSGTLSYGYTF. The CDR3 DNA is TGTGCCAGCAGCTTATCCGGGACACTTAGCTATGGCTACACCTTC.

V usage is TRBV19 and J usage is TRBJ1-1, with D possibly TRBD1 on 6 matching bases. Deletions cut 3 bases from V and 1 base from J, with 12 bases between. CDR3 length: 15 amino acids. The germline CDR1 and CDR2 sequences are LNHDA and SQIVND (reference sequence). This CDR3 is CASSITGTRNTEAFF. CDR3 DNA sequence: TGTGCCAGTAGTATTACCGGGACAAGGAACACTGAAGCTTTCTTT.

V is TRBV5-4 and J is TRBJ2-1; D remains ambiguous. Per the germline V gene, CDR1 is SGHNT and CDR2 is YYREEE (reference sequence). The CDR3 consists of 14 residues. Trimming removed 0 bases from V and 5 bases from J, with 9 bases in between. The CDR3 nucleotides read TGTGCCAGCAGCTTGGGGAGTTTCAACAATGAGCAGTTCTTC. It specifies CASSLGSFNNEQFF.

V and J are TRBV10-1 and TRBJ2-5; D remains ambiguous. Germline V lookup: CDR1 WNHNN, CDR2 SYGVQD (reference sequence). This CDR3 has 16 amino acids. The V end lost 0 bases, the J end lost 1 base, and 12 bases lay between the germline ends. The CDR3 reads CASSESKLSIQETQYF. The CDR3 DNA is TGCGCCAGCAGTGAGTCGAAGCTTAGTATCCAAGAGACCCAGTACTTC.

This chain connects TRBV2 to TRBJ2-3; the match to TRBD2 covers 11 bases. The CDR3 consists of 17 residues. Germline CDR1 and CDR2: SNHLY and FYNNEI. Unmatched junction bases numbered 10, after V lost 7 bases and J lost 1 base. The CDR3 region is CASKGGLGLAGTDTQYF. DNA for the CDR3: TGTGCCAGCAAAGGGGGCTTGGGACTAGCGGGCACAGATACGCAGTATTTT.

The rearrangement links TRBV7-9 to TRBJ1-3; D gene ambiguous. Germline V gene data show CDR1 as SEHNR and CDR2 as FQNEAQ (reference sequence). The CDR3 has 14 residues. The germline V and J ends were trimmed by 3 bases and 1 base, with 7 bases remaining between them. CDR3 amino acids: CASSLAGSGNTIYF. CDR3 nucleotides: TGTGCCAGCAGCTTGGCGGGGTCTGGAAACACCATATATTTT.

The V gene is TRBV10-2, the J gene TRBJ2-3; unclear D gene. The germline V and J ends were trimmed by 6 bases and 6 bases, with 10 bases remaining between them. From germline, CDR1 is WSHSY and CDR2 SAAADI. The CDR3 loop spans 12 amino acids. CDR3 sequence (DNA): TGCGCCAGCAGGACACCTCTTGATACGCAGTATTTT. The encoded protein is CASRTPLDTQYF.

The genes are TRBV24-1 and TRBJ2-3, with D perhaps TRBD2 (5 bases). The CDR3 length is 16 residues. V was shortened by 1 base and J by 1 base, with 11 bases between the two germline ends. Germline values: CDR1 KGHDR, CDR2 SFDVKD. The CDR3 protein is CATSDFSSSGTDTQYF. As DNA, the CDR3 is TGTGCCACCAGTGATTTCTCTAGCTCGGGCACAGATACGCAGTATTTT.

This clone was detected only once. V is TRBV6-1 and J is TRBJ2-7, with 8 bases fitting TRBD1. From germline, CDR1 is MNHNS and CDR2 SASEGT. This CDR3 has 15 residues. V gave up 3 bases and J gave up 3 bases; unmatched junction bases: 7. The CDR3 region is CASSDGTGLLYEQYF. CDR3 bases: TGTGCCAGCAGTGATGGGACAGGTCTCCTCTACGAGCAGTACTTC.

This clone was counted a single time. The chain recombines TRBV5-1 with TRBJ2-2; TRBD2 aligns across 10 bases. The CDR3 runs 16 residues. Germline V CDR1 and CDR2: SGHRS, YFSETQ. V shed 2 bases and J 5 bases; nucleotides not matched to a gene: 6. CDR3 in amino acids: CASSFNLAGVTGELFF. CDR3 DNA: TGCGCCAGCAGCTTCAACCTAGCGGGAGTAACCGGGGAGCTGTTTTTT.

The V and J genes are TRBV6-5 and TRBJ2-7, with D possibly matching TRBD2 (6 bases). The V gene's germline CDR1 is MNHEY and CDR2 SVGAGI. Trimming stripped 6 bases from V and 7 bases from J, with 19 bases between. The CDR3 is made up of 14 amino acids. The CDR3 region has the DNA TGTGCCAGCAGCCCAGGGACTTCACTTTCGGAGCAGTACTTC. It is translated as CASSPGTSLSEQYF.

The chain joins TRBV27 to TRBJ1-5; D gene uncertain. The CDR3 covers 15 residues. The germline V gene encodes CDR1 MNHEY and CDR2 SMNVEV (reference sequence). V was clipped by 6 bases and J by 1 base, with 13 bases between them. The DNA for the CDR3 is TGTGCCAGCAGACCGAGGGTGGTGAGCAATCAGCCCCAGCATTTT. Translating gives CASRPRVVSNQPQHF.

V gene TRBV28 combines with J gene TRBJ2-1; TRBD2 aligns across 12 bases. This CDR3 has 16 residues. Germline-derived CDR1 and CDR2 are MDHEN and SYDVKM. Trimming took 3 bases from V and 9 from J; bases not matched to a gene: 9. The DNA of the CDR3 is TGTGCCAGCAGTTTCGCCGCGGGACTAGCGGGTGCTGAGCAGTTCTTC. This codes for CASSFAAGLAGAEQFF.